The rows below give T cell receptor beta chains drawn from one sample of a study of cytomegalovirus exposure and HLA in healthy donors. The assay was immunoSEQ multiplex PCR, and TCRdb's table has in-frame clones only and misses some. The sample gives 77,000 or so clones, approximately 80% of which show up once; under 20% is in the top ten. Sequencing used PBMCs. These receptors were collected from a man between 65 and 79 years old in good health and CMV-seropositive. Each CDR3 is given with its conserved first and last residue. The order of the fields is V gene, D gene, J gene, clone size, CDR3 DNA, CDR3 protein. D genes are given only for firm matches. Clone size is stated in some rows and not others, as once, few, many or a class when expanded.

TRBV19	TRBD2	TRBJ2-7	NA	TGTGCCAGTAGTACTTGGACTAGCGTGTACGAGCAGTACTTC	CASSTWTSVYEQYF
TRBV11-3	NA	TRBJ2-2	NA	TGTGCCAGCAGCCAGAACACCGGGGAGCTGTTTTTT	CASSQNTGELFF
TRBV2	NA	TRBJ2-6	NA	TGTGCCAGCAGTGAAGCGCAGACTGGGGCCAACGTCCTGACTTTC	CASSEAQTGANVLTF
TRBV9	TRBD2	TRBJ2-5	NA	TGTGCCAGCAGCTACCGCGGGGGAGAGACCCAGTACTTC	CASSYRGGETQYF
TRBV29-1	NA	TRBJ2-1	NA	TGCAGCGTTGAAACAGGAGCTCAGGGTTTAGATGAGCAGTTCTTC	CSVETGAQGLDEQFF
TRBV7-8	NA	TRBJ2-5	NA	TGTGCCAGCAGCTTAGCCCCGTACCAAGAGACCCAGTACTTC	CASSLAPYQETQYF
TRBV11-3	TRBD1	TRBJ2-1	NA	TGTGCCAGCAGCCTAGACAGGGGGTCCTACAATGAGCAGTTCTTC	CASSLDRGSYNEQFF
TRBV10-3	NA	TRBJ1-5	once	TGTGCCATCAGTGAGGCACAGGGTCAACAGCCCCAGCATTTT	CAISEAQGQQPQHF
TRBV7-9	TRBD1	TRBJ1-1	NA	TGTGCCAGCAGCCCACCTAGACAGGGGGCGGACACTGAAGCTTTCTTT	CASSPPRQGADTEAFF
TRBV5-1	TRBD1	TRBJ2-6	NA	TGCGCCAGCAGCTCGACAGGGGCCGGGGCCAACGTCCTGACTTTC	CASSSTGAGANVLTF
TRBV2	TRBD2	TRBJ2-1	NA	TGTGCCAGCAGTGAAGGGACTAGCGGGAGGGCCCTTGAGCAGTTCTTC	CASSEGTSGRALEQFF
TRBV6-6	TRBD1	TRBJ2-3	NA	TGTGCCAGCAGATGGGACAGGGCGACAGATACGCAGTATTTT	CASRWDRATDTQYF
TRBV27	TRBD1	TRBJ1-5	few	TGTGCCAGCAGTCCCTTGACAGGGGGCATCCAGCCCCAGCATTTT	CASSPLTGGIQPQHF
TRBV2	NA	TRBJ2-5	NA	TGTGCCAGCAGTGTTCCGGGGGTAGTGGAGACCCAGTACTTC	CASSVPGVVETQYF
TRBV6-5	NA	TRBJ1-5	NA	TGTGCCAGCAGTTACGAGAGCAATCAGCCCCAGCATTTT	CASSYESNQPQHF
TRBV28	TRBD1	TRBJ1-5	NA	TGTGCCAGTTCACCGGGACAGGGGACCCACAGCAATCAGCCCCAGCATTTT	CASSPGQGTHSNQPQHF
TRBV2	NA	TRBJ2-1	NA	TGTGCCAGCAGAATGGGTGGGACACCGTACAATGAGCAGTTCTTC	CASRMGGTPYNEQFF
TRBV4-1	TRBD1	TRBJ2-4	NA	TGCGCCAGCAGCCCACGAGAGACAGGGGTGTTCATTCAGTACTTC	CASSPRETGVFIQYF
TRBV5-4	TRBD1	TRBJ1-1	NA	TGTGCCAGCAGCCAGACAGGGGGGAGGACTGAAGCTTTCTTT	CASSQTGGRTEAFF
TRBV4-2	NA	TRBJ1-1	NA	TGTGCCAGCAGCCAAGAGGATTACGGCAGTGGGGCACCTATGAACACTGAAGCTTTCTTT	CASSQEDYGSGAPMNTEAFF
TRBV7-2	NA	TRBJ1-2	NA	TGTGCCAGCAGCTTAATCGAGGCAGCTCGGGGGGGCTACACCTTC	CASSLIEAARGGYTF
TRBV6-5	TRBD1	TRBJ2-1	few	TGTGCCAGCAGCCCGGGACAGGGTAATGAGCAGTTCTTC	CASSPGQGNEQFF
TRBV27	TRBD2	TRBJ2-7	NA	TGTGCCAGCAGTTTAGCGGGGGGGCCCTACGAGCAGTACTTC	CASSLAGGPYEQYF
TRBV4-1	TRBD2	TRBJ2-5	NA	TGCGCCAGCAGCCAAGGCTGGGGACTATCAAGGGAGACCCAGTACTTC	CASSQGWGLSRETQYF
TRBV4-3	TRBD1	TRBJ1-2	NA	TGCGCCAGCAGCCAAGATCTTGAGGGGGCGAGGGGCTACACCTTC	CASSQDLEGARGYTF
TRBV7-6	NA	TRBJ2-1	NA	TGTGCCAGCAGCTTACCTTCTTACGGGAGCGGCTACAATGAGCAGTTCTTC	CASSLPSYGSGYNEQFF